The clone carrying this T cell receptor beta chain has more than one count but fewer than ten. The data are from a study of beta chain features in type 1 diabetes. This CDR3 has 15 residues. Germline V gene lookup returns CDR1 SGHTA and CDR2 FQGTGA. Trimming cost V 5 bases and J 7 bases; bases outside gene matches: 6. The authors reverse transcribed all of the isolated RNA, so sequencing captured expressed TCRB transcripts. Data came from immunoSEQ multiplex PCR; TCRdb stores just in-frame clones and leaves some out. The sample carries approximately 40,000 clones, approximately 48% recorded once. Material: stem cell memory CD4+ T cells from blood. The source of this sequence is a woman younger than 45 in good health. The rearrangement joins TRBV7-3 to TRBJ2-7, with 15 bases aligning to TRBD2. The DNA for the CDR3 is TGTGCCAGCAGCACCGGGGGACTAGCGGGAGGAGAGCAGTACTTC. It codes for CASSTGGLAGGEQYF.